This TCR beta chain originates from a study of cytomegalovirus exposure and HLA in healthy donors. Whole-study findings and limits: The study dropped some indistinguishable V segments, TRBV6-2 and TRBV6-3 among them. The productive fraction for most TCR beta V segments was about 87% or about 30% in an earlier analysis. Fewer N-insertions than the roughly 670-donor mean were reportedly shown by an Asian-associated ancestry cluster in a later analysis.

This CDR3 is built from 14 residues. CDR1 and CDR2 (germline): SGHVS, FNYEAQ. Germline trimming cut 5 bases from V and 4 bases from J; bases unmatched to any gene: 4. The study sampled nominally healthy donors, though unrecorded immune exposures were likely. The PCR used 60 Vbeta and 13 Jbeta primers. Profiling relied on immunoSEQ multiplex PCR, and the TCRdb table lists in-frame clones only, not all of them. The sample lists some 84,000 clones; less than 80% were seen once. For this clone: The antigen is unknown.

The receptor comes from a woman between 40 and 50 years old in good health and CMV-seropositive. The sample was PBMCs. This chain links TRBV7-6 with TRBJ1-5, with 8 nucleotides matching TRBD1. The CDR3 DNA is TGTGCCAGCAGCGAACGGACAGGGAATCAGCCCCAGCATTTT. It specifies CASSERTGNQPQHF.